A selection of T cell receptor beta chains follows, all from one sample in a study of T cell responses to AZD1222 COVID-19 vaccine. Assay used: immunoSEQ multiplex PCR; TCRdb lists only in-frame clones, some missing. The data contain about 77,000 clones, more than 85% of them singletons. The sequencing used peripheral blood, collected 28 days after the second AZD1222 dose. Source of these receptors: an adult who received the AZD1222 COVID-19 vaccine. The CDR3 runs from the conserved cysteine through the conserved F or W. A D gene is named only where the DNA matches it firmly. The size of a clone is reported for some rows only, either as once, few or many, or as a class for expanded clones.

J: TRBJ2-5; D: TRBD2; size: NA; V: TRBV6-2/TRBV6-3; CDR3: CASSYSDTTSGRRETQYF; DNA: TGTGCCAGCAGTTACTCGGATACGACTAGCGGGAGAAGAGAGACCCAGTACTTC
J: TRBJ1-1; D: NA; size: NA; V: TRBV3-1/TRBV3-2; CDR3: CASSQDRGAGNTEAFF; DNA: TGTGCCAGCAGCCAAGATCGGGGGGCCGGGAACACTGAAGCTTTCTTT
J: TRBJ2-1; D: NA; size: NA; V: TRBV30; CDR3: CAWGSNPDNEQFF; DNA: TGTGCCTGGGGGTCTAACCCCGACAATGAGCAGTTCTTC
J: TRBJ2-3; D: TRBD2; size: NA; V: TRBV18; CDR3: CASSPGLAGGRWRQYF; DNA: TGTGCCAGCTCACCCGGACTAGCGGGAGGAAGATGGAGGCAGTATTTT
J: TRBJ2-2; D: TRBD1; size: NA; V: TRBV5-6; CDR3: CASSWDRSNTGELFF; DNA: TGTGCCAGCAGCTGGGACAGGTCGAACACCGGGGAGCTGTTTTTT
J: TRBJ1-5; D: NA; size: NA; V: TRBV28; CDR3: CASSTGTGLQPQHF; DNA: TGTGCCAGCAGTACGGGGACCGGACTTCAGCCCCAGCATTTT
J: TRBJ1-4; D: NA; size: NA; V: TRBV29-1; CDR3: CSGARGEKLFF; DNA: TGCAGCGGGGCCAGAGGAGAAAAACTGTTTTTT
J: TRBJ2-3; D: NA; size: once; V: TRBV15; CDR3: CATSRELSSTDTQYF; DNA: TGTGCCACCAGCAGAGAACTGTCAAGCACAGATACGCAGTATTTT
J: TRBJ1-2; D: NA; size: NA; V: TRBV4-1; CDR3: CASSQEGGYTF; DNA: TGCGCCAGCAGCCAAGAGGGTGGCTACACCTTC
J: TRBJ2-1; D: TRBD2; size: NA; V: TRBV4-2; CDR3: CASSQSGESSYNEQFF; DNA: TGTGCCAGCAGCCAGAGCGGGGAAAGCTCCTACAATGAGCAGTTCTTC
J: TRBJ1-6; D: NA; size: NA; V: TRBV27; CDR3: CASSTLIGGIGSPLHF; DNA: TGTGCCAGCAGTACCCTTATAGGGGGTATTGGATCACCCCTCCACTTT
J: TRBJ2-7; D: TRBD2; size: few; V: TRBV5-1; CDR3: CASSLRLASSYEQYF; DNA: TGCGCCAGCAGCCTACGACTAGCGTCCTCCTACGAGCAGTACTTC
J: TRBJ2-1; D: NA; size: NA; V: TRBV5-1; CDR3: CASSFEFLAEQFF; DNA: TGCGCCAGCAGCTTCGAGTTCCTAGCCGAGCAGTTCTTC
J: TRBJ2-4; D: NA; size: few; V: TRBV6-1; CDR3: CASSEGAKNIQYF; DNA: TGTGCCAGCAGTGAAGGAGCCAAAAACATTCAGTACTTC
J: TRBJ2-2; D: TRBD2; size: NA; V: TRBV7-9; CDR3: CASSSWTSLNTGELFF; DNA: TGTGCCAGCAGCTCCTGGACTAGCTTGAACACCGGGGAGCTGTTTTTT
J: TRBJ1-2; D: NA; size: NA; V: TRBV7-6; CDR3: CASSLGGAFYGYTF; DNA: TGTGCCAGCAGCTTAGGTGGGGCCTTCTATGGCTACACCTTC
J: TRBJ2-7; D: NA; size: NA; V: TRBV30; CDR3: CAWSVWGPYEQYF; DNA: TGTGCCTGGAGTGTCTGGGGTCCCTACGAGCAGTACTTC
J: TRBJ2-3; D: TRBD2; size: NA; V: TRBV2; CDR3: CASRKGLGSDTQYF; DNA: TGTGCCAGCAGGAAGGGACTAGGGTCAGATACGCAGTATTTT
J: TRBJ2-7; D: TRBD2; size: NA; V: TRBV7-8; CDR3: CASSPAQRTSHEQYF; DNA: TGTGCCAGCAGCCCAGCCCAACGGACTAGCCACGAGCAGTACTTC
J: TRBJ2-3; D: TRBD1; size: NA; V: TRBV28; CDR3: CASTPGQGVDTQYF; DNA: TGTGCCAGCACCCCGGGACAGGGAGTCGATACGCAGTATTTT
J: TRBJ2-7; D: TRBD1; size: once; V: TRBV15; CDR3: CATSRGTGVLEQYF; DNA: TGTGCCACCAGCAGGGGGACAGGAGTTCTCGAGCAGTACTTC
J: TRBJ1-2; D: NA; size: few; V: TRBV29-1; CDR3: CSVEVQGRRYGYTF; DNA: TGCAGCGTTGAGGTGCAGGGGAGACGCTATGGCTACACCTTC
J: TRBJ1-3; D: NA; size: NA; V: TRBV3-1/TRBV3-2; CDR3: CASSPVSSGNTIYF; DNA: TGTGCCAGCAGCCCGGTCAGCTCTGGAAACACCATATATTTT
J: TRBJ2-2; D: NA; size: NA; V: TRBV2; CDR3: CASSGSPNTGELFF; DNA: TGTGCCAGCAGTGGCAGCCCGAACACCGGGGAGCTGTTTTTT
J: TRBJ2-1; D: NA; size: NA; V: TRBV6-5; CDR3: CASSYSRDNYNEQFF; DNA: TGTGCCAGCAGTTACTCGAGGGATAACTACAATGAGCAGTTCTTC
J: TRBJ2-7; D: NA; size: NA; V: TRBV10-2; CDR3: CASRGGLGLSYEQYF; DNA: TGCGCCAGCAGAGGGGGGCTGGGTCTCTCCTACGAGCAGTACTTC
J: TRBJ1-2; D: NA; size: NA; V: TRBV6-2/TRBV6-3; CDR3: CASSYTRRERDYGYTF; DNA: TGTGCCAGCAGTTATACCCGGAGGGAAAGGGACTATGGCTACACCTTC
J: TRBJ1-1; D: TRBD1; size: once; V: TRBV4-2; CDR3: CASSLTGWGTEAFF; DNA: TGTGCCAGCAGCCTGACAGGGTGGGGGACTGAAGCTTTCTTT
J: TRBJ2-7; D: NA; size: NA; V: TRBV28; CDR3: CASRPQGGSSYEQYF; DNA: TGTGCCAGCAGACCCCAAGGGGGGAGCTCCTACGAGCAGTACTTC
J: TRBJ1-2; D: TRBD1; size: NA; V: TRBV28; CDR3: CASSVDREDGYTF; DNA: TGTGCCAGCAGTGTGGACAGGGAGGATGGCTACACCTTC
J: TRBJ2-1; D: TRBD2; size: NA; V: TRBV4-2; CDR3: CASSQAGSAGNEQFF; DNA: TGTGCCAGCAGCCAAGCAGGGTCAGCGGGAAATGAGCAGTTCTTC
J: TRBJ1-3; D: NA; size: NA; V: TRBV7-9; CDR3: CARGLLDGNTIYF; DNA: TGTGCCCGCGGACTACTGGACGGAAACACCATATATTTT
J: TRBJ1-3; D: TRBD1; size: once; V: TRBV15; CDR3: CATSRTRDSSGNTIYF; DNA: TGTGCCACCAGCAGAACCCGGGACAGCTCTGGAAACACCATATATTTT
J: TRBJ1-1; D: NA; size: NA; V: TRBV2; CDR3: CASRMGHVNTEAFF; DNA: TGTGCCAGCAGGATGGGACACGTGAACACTGAAGCTTTCTTT
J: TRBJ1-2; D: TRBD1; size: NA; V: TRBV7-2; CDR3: CASSLSHWTGYGYTF; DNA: TGTGCCAGCAGCTTATCCCATTGGACAGGGTACGGCTACACCTTC
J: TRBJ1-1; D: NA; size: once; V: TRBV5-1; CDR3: CASSLEGPAGNTEAFF; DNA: TGCGCCAGCAGCTTGGAGGGCCCGGCCGGGAACACTGAAGCTTTCTTT
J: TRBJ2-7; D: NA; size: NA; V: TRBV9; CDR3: CASSPTGFGYEQYF; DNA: TGTGCCAGCAGCCCAACAGGGTTTGGCTACGAGCAGTACTTC
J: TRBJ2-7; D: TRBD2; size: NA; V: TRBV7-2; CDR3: CASSTTAGSYEQYF; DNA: TGTGCCAGCAGCACAACAGCGGGAAGCTACGAGCAGTACTTC
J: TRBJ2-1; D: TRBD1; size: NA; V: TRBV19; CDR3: CASSSPGTGISYNEQFF; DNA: TGTGCCAGTAGTTCACCCGGGACAGGGATCTCCTACAATGAGCAGTTCTTC
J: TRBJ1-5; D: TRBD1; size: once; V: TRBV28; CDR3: CASTPHRGQGNQPQHF; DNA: TGTGCCAGCACCCCCCACAGGGGCCAAGGAAATCAGCCCCAGCATTTT
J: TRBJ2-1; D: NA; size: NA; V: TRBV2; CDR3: CASSLGVASATYNEQFF; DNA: TGTGCCAGCAGTCTGGGGGTGGCTAGCGCTACCTACAATGAGCAGTTCTTC
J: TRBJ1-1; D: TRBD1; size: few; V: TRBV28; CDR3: CASSWDRGAEAFF; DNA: TGTGCCAGCAGCTGGGACAGGGGCGCTGAAGCTTTCTTT
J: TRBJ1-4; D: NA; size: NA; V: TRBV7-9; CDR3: CASSIGVGTNEKLFF; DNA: TGTGCCAGCAGCATAGGGGTCGGCACTAATGAAAAACTGTTTTTT
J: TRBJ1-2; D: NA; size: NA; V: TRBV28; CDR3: CASSLRVGWFYGYTF; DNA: TGTGCCAGCAGTTTACGTGTGGGGTGGTTCTATGGCTACACCTTC
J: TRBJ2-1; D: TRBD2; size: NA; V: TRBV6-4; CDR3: CASSGTSDYNEQFF; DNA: TGTGCCAGCAGCGGGACTAGCGACTACAATGAGCAGTTCTTC
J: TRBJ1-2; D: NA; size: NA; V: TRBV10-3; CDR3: CAISESRARYTF; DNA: TGTGCCATCAGTGAGTCGAGAGCTCGCTACACCTTC
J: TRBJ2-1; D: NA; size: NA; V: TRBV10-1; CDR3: CASSESADYYNEQFF; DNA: TGCGCCAGCAGTGAGTCAGCGGACTACTACAATGAGCAGTTCTTC
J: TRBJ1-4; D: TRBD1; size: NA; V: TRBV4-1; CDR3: CASSPQRGRGNEKLFF; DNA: TGCGCCAGCAGCCCTCAACGGGGCAGGGGGAATGAAAAACTGTTTTTT
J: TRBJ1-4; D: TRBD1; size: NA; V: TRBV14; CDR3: CASSQERDRVNEKLFF; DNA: TGTGCCAGCAGCCAAGAAAGGGACAGGGTAAATGAAAAACTGTTTTTT
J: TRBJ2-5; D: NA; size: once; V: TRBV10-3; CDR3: CAISPLRTWQLRETQYF; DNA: TGTGCCATCAGTCCCCTTCGCACATGGCAGCTTCGCGAGACCCAGTACTTC
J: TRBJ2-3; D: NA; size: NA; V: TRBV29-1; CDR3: CSVWIRDTTDTQYF; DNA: TGCAGCGTTTGGATCCGGGACACTACAGATACGCAGTATTTT
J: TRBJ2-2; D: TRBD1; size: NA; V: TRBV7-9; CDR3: CASSPPTGRNTGELFF; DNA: TGTGCCAGCAGCCCACCGACAGGGAGGAACACCGGGGAGCTGTTTTTT
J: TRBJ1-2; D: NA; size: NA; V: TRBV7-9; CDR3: CASSLVSLWTTF; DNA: TGTGCCAGCAGCTTAGTATCCTTGTGGACAACCTTC